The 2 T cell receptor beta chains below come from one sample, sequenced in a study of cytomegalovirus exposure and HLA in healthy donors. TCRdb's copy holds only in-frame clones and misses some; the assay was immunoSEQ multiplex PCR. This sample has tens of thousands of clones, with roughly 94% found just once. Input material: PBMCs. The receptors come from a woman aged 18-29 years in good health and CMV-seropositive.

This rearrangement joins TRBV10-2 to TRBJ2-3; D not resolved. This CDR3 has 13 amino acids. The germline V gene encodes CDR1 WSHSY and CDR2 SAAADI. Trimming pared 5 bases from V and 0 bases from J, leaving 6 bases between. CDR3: CASSPPSTDTQYF. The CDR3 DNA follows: TGCGCCAGCAGTCCTCCCAGCACAGATACGCAGTATTTT.

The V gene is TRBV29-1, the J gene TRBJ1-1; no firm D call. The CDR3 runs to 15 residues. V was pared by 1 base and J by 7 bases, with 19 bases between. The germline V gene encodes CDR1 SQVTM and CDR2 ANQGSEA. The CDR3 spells CSVEGGIREINEAFF. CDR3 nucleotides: TGCAGCGTTGAAGGAGGGATACGCGAAATAAATGAAGCTTTCTTT.